The 13 T cell receptor beta chains in this list originate from one sample, sequenced in a study of patients and donors after allogeneic stem cell transplantation. TCRdb passed the RT-PCR reads through MiXCR, listing each CDR3 protein once. The sample holds 150,000 to 250,000 distinct CDR3 sequences; less than 45% are singletons and the top ten take about 30%. The specimen sequenced was blood, either unsorted or a sorted T cell fraction (not recorded which). Receptors originate from a human donor who was either an allogeneic HSCT recipient or a stem cell or donor lymphocyte infusion donor (not recorded which). It is not recorded whose cells these are; they may come from a transplant donor.

The chain is built from TRBV3-1 and TRBJ1-5; perhaps TRBD1 as D (6 bases). The CDR3 consists of 13 residues. Germline assignment: CDR1 LGHDT and CDR2 YNNKEL (reference sequence). Trimming took off 3 bases at V and 7 bases at J, with 10 bases between the two ends. Here the CDR3 reads CASSHTGTQPQHF. CDR3 sequence (DNA): TGTGCCAGCAGCCATACAGGGACCCAGCCCCAGCATTTT.

The chain uses TRBV4-3 and TRBJ2-7, with D perhaps assigned TRBD1 or TRBD2 (5 bases each). In germline, CDR1 is LGHNA, CDR2 YSLEER. The CDR3 covers 14 residues. V lost 3 bases and J 5 bases, leaving 14 bases between the germline ends. CDR3 protein: CASSHHQRGNEQYF. The CDR3 coding sequence is TGCGCCAGCAGCCATCATCAGAGGGGAAACGAGCAGTACTTC.

The V gene is TRBV5-6, the J gene TRBJ2-1; D not resolved. Trimming cost V 4 bases and J 2 bases, with 13 bases left between them. The germline V gene encodes CDR1 SGHDT and CDR2 YYEEEE. The CDR3 has 15 residues. The CDR3 nucleotides are TGTGCCAGCAGCCCGGGTCACCTCACCTACAATGAGCAGTTCTTC. As protein: CASSPGHLTYNEQFF. Full variable domain (remainder filled in from reference TRBV5-6 and TRBJ2-1): DAGVTQSPTHLIKTRGQQVTLRCSPKSGHDTVSWYQQALGQGPQFIFQYYEEEERQRGNFPDRFSGHQFPNYSSELNVNALLLGDSALYLCASSPGHLTYNEQFFGPGTRLTVL.

This clonotype was counted only a few times. The rearrangement uses TRBV12-3 or TRBV12-4 and TRBJ1-5; D ambiguous. V lost 5 bases, J lost 1 base, and 9 bases lay in between. The CDR3 sequence is 14 residues long. Here the CDR3 reads CASSERRSNQPQHF. DNA of the CDR3: TGTGCCAGCAGTGAGCGACGGAGCAATCAGCCCCAGCATTTT.

This clonotype came up a few times. The chain recombines TRBV18 with TRBJ2-6; no reliable D call. The CDR3 loop spans 14 amino acids. The germline CDR1 and CDR2 sequences are KGHSH and LQKENI. V dropped 3 bases and J dropped 0 bases, with 3 bases sitting between them. The CDR3 sequence is CASSPNSGANVLTF. The CDR3 DNA sequence: TGTGCCAGCTCACCGAACTCTGGGGCCAACGTCCTGACTTTC.

The chain carries TRBV5-1 and TRBJ1-1, with D unclear. The CDR3 length is 14 residues. Per the germline V gene, CDR1 is SGHRS and CDR2 is YFSETQ. Trimming stripped 0 bases from V and 3 bases from J, with 9 bases between. CDR3 sequence: CASSLEDWDTEAFF. In DNA form, the CDR3 reads TGCGCCAGCAGCTTGGAGGACTGGGACACTGAAGCTTTCTTT.

This clonotype was seen more than once but under ten times. The chain combines TRBV5-6 with TRBJ1-1; D remains ambiguous. CDR1 is SGHDT, CDR2 YYEEEE, per germline. The CDR3 has 13 amino acids. Trimming removed 0 bases from V and 0 bases from J, with 3 bases in between. CDR3 bases: TGTGCCAGCAGCTTGGACGTGAACACTGAAGCTTTCTTT. Translating it yields CASSLDVNTEAFF. The full variable domain, completed using reference TRBV5-6 and TRBJ1-1, is DAGVTQSPTHLIKTRGQQVTLRCSPKSGHDTVSWYQQALGQGPQFIFQYYEEEERQRGNFPDRFSGHQFPNYSSELNVNALLLGDSALYLCASSLDVNTEAFFGQGTRLTVV.

V gene TRBV12-3 or TRBV12-4 combines with J gene TRBJ2-1; 10 nucleotides agree with TRBD1. Losses at the gene ends were 7 bases for V and 2 bases for J; bases not matched to a gene: 5. The length of the CDR3 is 15 residues. CDR3 residues: CASIAGTGAYNEQFF. The DNA for the CDR3 is TGTGCCAGCATCGCCGGGACAGGGGCCTACAATGAGCAGTTCTTC.

The rearrangement links TRBV15 to TRBJ1-1, with D possibly being TRBD1 (6 bases). V lost 0 bases to trimming and J lost 5 bases, with 16 bases between them. Germline V gene data show CDR1 as LNHNV and CDR2 as YYDKDF (reference sequence). There are 16 residues in the CDR3. As DNA, the CDR3 is TGTGCCACCAGCAGAGATTACGGGGGGGCCTGGACTGAAGCTTTCTTT. Its protein product is CATSRDYGGAWTEAFF.

The chain couples TRBV7-2 to TRBJ1-2; TRBD1 aligns across 9 bases. CDR1 and CDR2 (germline): SGHTA, FQGNSA. The CDR3 sequence is 18 residues long. V lost 0 bases and J lost 4; bases outside the gene matches: 12. The CDR3 protein is CASSLAGGQGLSGYGYTF. CDR3 in DNA: TGTGCCAGCAGCTTAGCGGGGGGACAGGGTTTATCGGGCTATGGCTACACCTTC.

This clonotype was detected only a few times. V is TRBV27 and J is TRBJ2-7, with D hard to call. Trimming left V 1 base short and J 2 bases short, with 15 bases between. The CDR3 is 16 residues long. Germline V gene lookup returns CDR1 MNHEY and CDR2 SMNVEV (reference sequence). CDR3 nucleotide sequence: TGTGCCAGCAGTTTATATGGGGTAACTCGACCCTACGAGCAGTACTTC. Its protein product is CASSLYGVTRPYEQYF.

The V gene is TRBV30, the J gene TRBJ1-2; TRBD1 matches 10 bases. The CDR3 extends over 15 amino acids. CDR1 and CDR2 from the germline V gene are GTSNPN and SVGIG (reference sequence). With V trimmed by 5 bases and J by 7 bases, 13 bases remained unmatched. The chain's CDR3 is CAWRRDRGVSIGYTF. The CDR3 coding sequence is TGTGCCTGGCGACGGGACAGGGGAGTATCGATTGGCTACACCTTC.

The chain is built from TRBV25-1 and TRBJ2-7; either TRBD1 or TRBD2 may supply D (6 bases each). The V gene's germline CDR1 is MGHDK and CDR2 SYGVNS. Trimming took 2 bases from V and 1 from J, leaving 18 bases between them. The CDR3 has 17 amino acids. CDR3 region: CASSERVRDIGSYEQYF. The CDR3 DNA is TGTGCCAGCAGTGAAAGGGTGCGGGACATAGGTTCCTACGAGCAGTACTTC.